A selection of T cell receptor beta chains follows, all from one sample in a study of blood T cell repertoires in COVID-19. Sequencing used immunoSEQ multiplex PCR; TCRdb keeps in-frame clones, though not all of them. The table includes about 260,000 clones, over 80% detected once. Specimen: peripheral blood. The receptors here all came from a woman between 35 and 50 years old who had recovered from COVID-19. Each CDR3 is given with its conserved first and last residue. Fields, in order: D gene, clone size, V gene, J gene, CDR3 protein, CDR3 DNA. The D gene is left open where the match is weak. Size tells how often a clone was seen (once, few, many) or the class of an expanded clone, and some rows leave it out.

TRBD1	.	TRBV6-5	TRBJ1-2	CASSYSRGLAYGYTF	TGTGCCAGCAGTTACTCCAGGGGGCTAGCCTATGGCTACACCTTC
.	.	TRBV5-1	TRBJ1-3	CASSQGSSGNTIYF	TGCGCCAGTTCCCAGGGGAGCTCTGGAAACACCATATATTTT
TRBD1	once	TRBV15	TRBJ2-7	CATSRKRQGEEQYF	TGTGCCACCAGCAGGAAGAGACAGGGAGAAGAGCAGTACTTC
TRBD2	once	TRBV7-8	TRBJ2-1	CASSLDGGGYNEQFF	TGTGCCAGCAGCTTAGACGGGGGGGGCTACAATGAGCAGTTCTTC
TRBD1	once	TRBV6-5	TRBJ1-5	CASSPGTGENQPQHF	TGTGCCAGCAGTCCCGGGACAGGGGAAAATCAGCCCCAGCATTTT
TRBD1	.	TRBV28	TRBJ1-2	CASSSPRDRFYGYTF	TGTGCCAGCAGTTCACCCCGGGACAGGTTCTATGGCTACACCTTC
.	.	TRBV6-5	TRBJ1-1	CASSYSTRANTEAFF	TGTGCCAGCAGTTACTCAACCAGGGCTAACACTGAAGCTTTCTTT
.	few	TRBV5-4	TRBJ1-1	CASSLAAGKTEAFF	TGTGCCAGCAGCTTGGCCGCGGGTAAGACTGAAGCTTTCTTT
TRBD1	.	TRBV19	TRBJ2-7	CASSTRGSSYEQYF	TGTGCCAGTAGTACCAGGGGGAGCTCCTACGAGCAGTACTTC
.	once	TRBV5-6	TRBJ1-1	CASTRREGTEAFF	TGTGCCAGCACTCGAAGGGAGGGCACTGAAGCTTTCTTT
.	.	TRBV13	TRBJ1-2	CASSAGLRANYGYTF	TGTGCCAGCAGCGCGGGACTGCGAGCTAACTATGGCTACACCTTC
TRBD1	.	TRBV24-1	TRBJ2-1	CATSDSTGGNEQFF	TGTGCCACCAGTGACTCGACAGGGGGAAATGAGCAGTTCTTC
.	few	TRBV7-9	TRBJ2-7	CASSLVGDFGEQYF	TGTGCCAGCAGCTTAGTTGGGGACTTCGGCGAGCAGTACTTC
TRBD2	.	TRBV9	TRBJ2-1	CASSGLAGVLSYNEQFF	TGTGCCAGCAGCGGACTAGCGGGGGTCCTCTCCTACAATGAGCAGTTCTTC
TRBD1	many	TRBV12-3/TRBV12-4	TRBJ1-5	CASSWDRGQPQHF	TGTGCCAGCAGTTGGGACAGGGGTCAGCCCCAGCATTTT
.	.	TRBV7-9	TRBJ1-2	CASSLPWGGGYTF	TGTGCCAGCAGCTTACCTTGGGGGGGTGGCTACACCTTC
.	once	TRBV7-2	TRBJ2-5	CASSLKGLGLWETQYF	TGTGCCAGCAGCCTAAAGGGCTTGGGACTTTGGGAGACCCAGTACTTC
.	.	TRBV10-1	TRBJ2-4	CASSDGTEKTKNIQYF	TGCGCCAGCAGTGATGGAACGGAGAAGACCAAAAACATTCAGTACTTC
TRBD2	.	TRBV7-9	TRBJ2-3	CASSYPTSGDLTDTQYF	TGTGCCAGCAGCTACCCGACTAGCGGGGACCTCACAGATACGCAGTATTTT
.	.	TRBV13	TRBJ2-7	CASSSPLGIYEQYF	TGTGCCAGCAGCTCCCCGCTCGGGATATACGAGCAGTACTTC
.	once	TRBV6-5	TRBJ2-1	CASSYSRVNEQFF	TGTGCCAGCAGTTACTCACGGGTCAATGAGCAGTTCTTC
TRBD1	.	TRBV2	TRBJ2-7	CASGPTGVYEQYF	TGTGCCAGCGGACCCACAGGGGTCTACGAGCAGTACTTC